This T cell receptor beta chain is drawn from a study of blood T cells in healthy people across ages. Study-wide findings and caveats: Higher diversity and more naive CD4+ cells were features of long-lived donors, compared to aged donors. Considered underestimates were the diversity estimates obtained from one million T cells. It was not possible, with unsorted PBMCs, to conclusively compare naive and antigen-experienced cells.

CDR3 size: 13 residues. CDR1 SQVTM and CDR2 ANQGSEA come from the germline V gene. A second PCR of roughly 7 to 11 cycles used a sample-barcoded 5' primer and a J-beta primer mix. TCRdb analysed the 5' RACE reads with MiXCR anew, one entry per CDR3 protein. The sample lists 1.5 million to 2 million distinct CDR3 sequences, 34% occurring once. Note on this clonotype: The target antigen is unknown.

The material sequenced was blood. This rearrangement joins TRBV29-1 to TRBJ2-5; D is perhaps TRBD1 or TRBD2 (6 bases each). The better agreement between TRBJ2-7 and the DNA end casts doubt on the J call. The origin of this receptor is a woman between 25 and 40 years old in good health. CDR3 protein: CSVGGEVGAEQYF. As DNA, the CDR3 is TGCAGCGTCGGGGGCGAGGTGGGCGCCGAGCAGTACTTC.